The sequence of this TCR beta chain was determined in a study of T cells in Graves' hyperthyroidism and ophthalmopathy. Uncontrolled infection, other autoimmune disease, pregnancy or lactation led to exclusion. Notes on the study in general: Clonotypes that were expanded in thyroid above 0.001 mostly appeared in blood too. Stable hyperthyroidism and ophthalmopathy were separated using 13 V-J signatures. Ophthalmopathy was predicted by the model a median of approximately 6 months ahead of onset.

Notes on this clonotype: The antigen is not known.

TCR beta CDR3 sequences were amplified from RNA transcripts. The HTBI primer set was used in a first-round RT-PCR of the TCR CDR3. A single record per CDR3 protein comes from TCRdb applying MiXCR to the multiplex PCR reads. Of about 380,000 distinct CDR3 sequences in the sample, around 13% were seen once. After removal of 4 bases from V and 7 bases from J, the junction contained 9 bases not matched to a gene. CDR1 is SEHNR and CDR2 is FQNEAQ in the germline V gene (reference sequence). This CDR3 region has 14 residues. This clonotype was obtained from a woman aged 60 to 75 with Graves' hyperthyroidism. The sample comprised blood. The chain couples TRBV7-9 to TRBJ2-7; 8 nucleotides match TRBD1. The CDR3 region has the DNA TGTGCCAGCAGCTCCAGGGGGCAGATCTGGGAGCAGTACTTC. It is translated as CASSSRGQIWEQYF.